A single sample gave rise to the 21 T cell receptor beta chains below, sequenced in a study of beta chain features in type 1 diabetes (dated by TCRdb to between 2018 and 2020). Broader findings and caveats from the paper: Type 1 diabetes patients showed a moderate but significant shortening of TCRB CDR3 length in all four CD4+ subsets.

The library was built by means of the immunoSEQ multiplex PCR assay. The entire isolated RNA was reverse transcribed using the High Capacity cDNA Reverse Transcription Kit, and thus expressed TCRB transcripts were sequenced. TCRdb took this table from immuneACCESS and kept in-frame rearrangements with V and J called. Such tables lack part of the clones; where checked against another copy, unresolved V genes explain under half of the gap, and the rest is unexplained. Counted in this sample were more than 550,000 clones; over 11% of them appeared once. 0.03% to 0.045% of the sample lies in the top ten. No antigen is known for these receptors. The specimen was naive CD4+ T cells from blood. The sample's cell subset or site label, decoded: true naive CD4+ T cells. These receptor sequences come from a young man with type 1 diabetes.

This rearrangement joins TRBV2 to TRBJ1-6; 10 bases are shared with TRBD1. This CDR3 comprises 13 residues. Germline CDR1 is SNHLY and CDR2 is FYNNEI. Unmatched junction bases numbered 3, after V lost 6 bases and J lost 10 bases. The CDR3 loop reads CASRDRGDSPLHF. In DNA form, the CDR3 reads TGTGCCAGCAGGGACAGGGGGGACTCACCCCTCCACTTT.

In this sample, this clone turned up a few times. The CDR3, as DNA: TGCGCCAGCAGCTTGACAGCGGGGGGATCGGAGACCCAGTACTTC. Protein sequence: CASSLTAGGSETQYF. The rearrangement joins TRBV5-1 to TRBJ2-5, with 9 bases matching TRBD2. CDR1 is SGHRS and CDR2 is YFSETQ in the germline V gene. V trimming: 1 base; J trimming: 5 bases; junction bases outside the gene matches: 6. The CDR3 consists of 15 residues.

Only a few counts were recorded for this clone. The chain combines TRBV28 with TRBJ2-2, with D hard to call. V was clipped by 3 bases and J by 4 bases, with 15 bases between them. This CDR3 region has 16 residues. Germline CDR1 is MDHEN and CDR2 is SYDVKM. In DNA form, the CDR3 reads TGTGCCAGCAGTTTTTTGAGCTACCTGGGCACCGGGGAGCTGTTTTTT. Translation gives CASSFLSYLGTGELFF.

The chain links TRBV6-5 to TRBJ2-3; possible D gene TRBD1, 5 bases. V lost 8 bases and J lost 1, with 13 bases in between. Germline lookup yields CDR1 MNHEY and CDR2 SVGAGI. The CDR3 is made up of 14 amino acids. The CDR3 DNA is TGTGCCAGCCAGTGGGGCATAGGCACAGATACGCAGTATTTT. Its protein product is CASQWGIGTDTQYF.

The V gene is TRBV5-1, the J gene TRBJ2-1; 10 bases align to TRBD2. The CDR3 loop spans 17 amino acids. Germline V gene sequence: CDR1 SGHRS, CDR2 YFSETQ. J lost 8 bases, V lost 2 bases, and 13 bases had no gene match. In DNA form, the CDR3 reads TGCGCCAGCAGCTTATACTATGCTAGCGGGAGTATCGATGAGCAGTTCTTC. Amino acid sequence: CASSLYYASGSIDEQFF. Combining the CDR3 with reference TRBV5-1 and TRBJ2-1 gives the whole variable domain KAGVTQTPRYLIKTRGQQVTLSCSPISGHRSVSWYQQTPGQGLQFLFEYFSETQRNKGNFPGRFSGRQFSNSRSEMNVSTLELGDSALYLCASSLYYASGSIDEQFFGPGTRLTVL.

This clone is a singleton in its sample. The chain joins TRBV5-6 to TRBJ2-5; D is perhaps TRBD1 (6 bases). The CDR3 loop spans 16 amino acids. Germline-derived CDR1 and CDR2 are SGHDT and YYEEEE. Trimming took off 3 bases at V and 4 bases at J, with 19 bases between the two ends. The CDR3 protein is CASSSRHREVIETQYF. CDR3 bases: TGTGCCAGCAGCTCCCGGCACAGGGAAGTCATAGAGACCCAGTACTTC.

The genes are TRBV7-3 and TRBJ2-1, with no clear D. CDR1 SGHTA and CDR2 FQGTGA come from the germline V gene. Trimming cost V 2 bases and J 4 bases, with 9 bases left between them. The CDR3 has 14 amino acids. The CDR3 DNA reads as TGTGCCAGCAGCTTAGACCCGGTTTACAATGAGCAGTTCTTC. As protein: CASSLDPVYNEQFF.

V usage is TRBV30 and J usage is TRBJ1-5; 7 bases match TRBD1. This CDR3 comprises 13 residues. V shed 1 base, J shed 6 bases, and the junction held 3 bases outside the gene matches. The germline V gene encodes CDR1 GTSNPN and CDR2 SVGIG (reference sequence). CDR3 amino acids: CAWSDPGGQPQHF. CDR3 DNA: TGTGCCTGGAGTGACCCAGGGGGTCAGCCCCAGCATTTT.

This clone showed up just a few times. The chain recombines TRBV4-2 with TRBJ2-2; 12 bases align to TRBD1. Germline values: CDR1 LGHNA, CDR2 YNFKEQ. V shed 0 bases, J shed 7 bases, and the junction held 6 bases outside the gene matches. The length of the CDR3 is 17 residues. CDR3 amino acids: CASSQDRDRGLFGELFF. The CDR3 bases are TGTGCCAGCAGCCAAGACCGGGACAGGGGGCTCTTCGGGGAGCTGTTTTTT.

This clone has just a few counts. The chain's CDR3 is CSAAERTITDTQYF. For the CDR3, the DNA is TGCAGTGCAGCCGAAAGGACCATCACAGATACGCAGTATTTT. The chain carries TRBV29-1 and TRBJ2-3; D ambiguous. The CDR3 is made up of 14 amino acids. Germline CDR1 reads SQVTM; CDR2 reads ANQGSEA.

V and J are TRBV2 and TRBJ2-6; TRBD2 matches 7 bases. CDR3 size: 12 residues. The V gene end was trimmed by 5 bases and the J gene end by 16 bases; junction bases not matched to a gene: 8. CDR1 and CDR2 (germline): SNHLY, FYNNEI. CDR3 in DNA: TGTGCCAGCAGTCTGCTAGCGGCAGTTCTGACTTTC. Amino acid sequence: CASSLLAAVLTF.

This clone was detected only a few times. The same CDR3 can be traced to other DNA sequences in this sample. This chain connects TRBV5-1 to TRBJ2-1; 8 bases align to TRBD2. The V gene end was trimmed by 4 bases and the J gene end by 0 bases; junction bases not matched to a gene: 3. Per germline, CDR1 SGHRS and CDR2 YFSETQ. The CDR3 length is 15 residues. CDR3 residues: CASSPTSDSYNEQFF. The CDR3 DNA sequence: TGCGCCAGCAGCCCGACTAGCGACTCCTACAATGAGCAGTTCTTC.

J is TRBJ1-2 and V is TRBV27; unclear D gene. Germline V gives CDR1 MNHEY, CDR2 SMNVEV (reference sequence). The ends were cut back, 5 bases at V and 8 bases at J, with 15 bases in the middle. The CDR3 is 13 residues long. In DNA, the CDR3 is TGTGCCAGCAGTCCCCGGACGGAGGCGGGCTACACCTTC. It translates to CASSPRTEAGYTF.

This clone occurred a few times. V usage is TRBV7-2 and J usage is TRBJ1-2; 8 bases align to TRBD1. Germline lookup yields CDR1 SGHTA and CDR2 FQGNSA. J was trimmed by 4 bases and V by 4 bases; bases with no gene match: 8. CDR3 length: 15 residues. For the CDR3, the DNA is TGTGCCAGCAGCTACCGGACAGGGACCCCCTATGGCTACACCTTC. Translated: CASSYRTGTPYGYTF.

The genes are TRBV10-3 and TRBJ1-2, with 7 bases fitting TRBD1. V was pared by 6 bases and J by 1 base, with 8 bases of the junction left unmatched. Per germline, CDR1 ENHRY and CDR2 SYGVKD. This CDR3 spans 15 amino acids. Here the CDR3 DNA reads TGTGCCATCAGCGAACGACAGGGCCTTAACTATGGCTACACCTTC. It yields the protein CAISERQGLNYGYTF.

This clone was picked up a small number of times. The V and J genes are TRBV4-2 and TRBJ2-3, with a tentative D call TRBD1 (5 bases). The CDR3 has 17 residues. Germline loops: CDR1 LGHNA, CDR2 YNFKEQ. The V end was cut by 0 bases, the J end by 0 bases, with 13 bases between. The CDR3 nucleotides are TGTGCCAGCAGCCAAGAAGGGCAGGGCATGAGCACAGATACGCAGTATTTT. Translated, it gives CASSQEGQGMSTDTQYF.

J is TRBJ2-3 and V is TRBV7-2, with D hard to call. The CDR3 is 14 amino acids. Trimming took 1 base from V and 2 from J, leaving 7 bases between them. Looked up from germline, CDR1 is SGHTA and CDR2 is FQGNSA. CDR3 bases: TGTGCCAGCAGCTTAGGGTTACTCACAGATACGCAGTATTTT. This translates into CASSLGLLTDTQYF. Supplemented by reference TRBV7-2 and TRBJ2-3, the full variable domain reads GAGVSQSPSNKVTEKGKDVELRCDPISGHTALYWYRQSLGQGLEFLIYFQGNSAPDKSGLPSDRFSAERTGGSVSTLTIQRTQQEDSAVYLCASSLGLLTDTQYFGPGTRLTVL.

This clone has just a few counts. This chain uses TRBV4-3 with TRBJ2-5; weak D call: TRBD1 (6 bases). CDR1 and CDR2 from the germline V gene are LGHNA and YSLEER. The CDR3 has 13 amino acids. V was shortened by 3 bases and J by 7 bases, with 12 bases between the two germline ends. This CDR3 is CASSQQGSGTQYF. DNA of the CDR3: TGCGCCAGCAGCCAGCAGGGGTCGGGGACCCAGTACTTC.

The chain carries TRBV7-2 and TRBJ2-3, with D perhaps matching TRBD2 (5 bases). CDR3 length: 14 residues. The germline CDR1 and CDR2 sequences are SGHTA and FQGNSA. Trimming took 3 bases from V and 0 from J, leaving 7 bases between them. The CDR3: CASSFAGSTDTQYF. DNA of the CDR3: TGTGCCAGCAGCTTTGCGGGCAGCACAGATACGCAGTATTTT.

This clone was seen a few times. The chain carries TRBV20-1 and TRBJ2-3; no clear D gene. The CDR3 totals 11 residues. V gave up 5 bases and J gave up 8 bases, with 11 bases separating them. Germline-derived CDR1 and CDR2 are DFQATT and SNEGSKA (reference sequence). In DNA form, the CDR3 reads TGCAGTGCTCCGCATATGGGTACGCAGTATTTT. Protein sequence: CSAPHMGTQYF.

This clone has just a few counts. The chain combines TRBV6-5 with TRBJ2-5; D is possibly TRBD2 (6 bases). Between the trimmed V and J ends, which lost 2 bases and 4 bases, there was a span of 8 bases. The length of the CDR3 is 13 residues. The germline V gene has CDR1 MNHEY and CDR2 SVGAGI. CDR3 bases: TGTGCCAGCAGTTACAGGGGAGGAGAGACCCAGTACTTC. Protein product: CASSYRGGETQYF.